Below are 27 T cell receptor beta chains sequenced from a single sample in a study of CD8 T cells in Susac syndrome. Random hexamers were used to reverse transcribe an amount of about 0.5 to 1 ug RNA. TCRdb reprocessed the immunoSEQ multiplex PCR reads with MiXCR, giving one entry per CDR3 protein. The table records about 190,000 distinct CDR3 sequences, approximately 95% of them present only once. What was sequenced was CD4+ T cells from PBMCs. The receptors were sampled from a human donor in good health.

The V gene is TRBV9, the J gene TRBJ2-7; D uncertain. The V and J ends lost 0 bases and 2 bases respectively, with 12 bases between them. Looked up from germline, CDR1 is SGDLS and CDR2 is YYNGEE. The CDR3 sequence is 15 residues long. The CDR3 loop is CASSVGVGRTYEQYF. As DNA, the CDR3 is TGTGCCAGCAGCGTAGGAGTGGGCCGGACCTACGAGCAGTACTTC. The whole variable domain, remainder taken from reference TRBV9 and TRBJ2-7, is DSGVTQTPKHLITATGQRVTLRCSPRSGDLSVYWYQQSLDQGLQFLIQYYNGEERAKGNILERFSAQQFPDLHSELNLSSLELGDSALYFCASSVGVGRTYEQYFGPGTRLTVT.

The V call is TRBV20-1, the J call TRBJ2-1; 10 bases are shared with TRBD2. This CDR3 spans 15 amino acids. Germline V gene lookup returns CDR1 DFQATT and CDR2 SNEGSKA (reference sequence). V shed 3 bases and J 8 bases; nucleotides not matched to a gene: 10. The CDR3, as DNA: TGCAGTGCTAGGGCCAGCGGGGGGGCAGTAGATGAGCAGTTCTTC. Translated: CSARASGGAVDEQFF.

This chain uses TRBV6-5 with TRBJ2-7; tentatively, D is TRBD1 (6 bases). The CDR3 is 14 amino acids. Between the trimmed V and J ends, which lost 6 bases and 4 bases, there was a span of 16 bases. Germline CDR1 is MNHEY and CDR2 is SVGAGI. CDR3 in amino acids: CASSPTGLGYEQYF. The DNA for the CDR3 is TGTGCCAGCAGCCCGACAGGACTGGGGTACGAGCAGTACTTC.

The CDR3 loop is CASSRQGNYGYTF. The CDR3 nucleotides are TGTGCCAGCAGTCGACAGGGGAACTATGGCTACACCTTC. The chain is built from TRBV7-2 and TRBJ1-2, with 8 bases that match TRBD1. After removal of 6 bases from V and 2 bases from J, the junction contained 2 bases not matched to a gene. The CDR3 loop spans 13 amino acids. CDR1 and CDR2 from the germline V gene are SGHTA and FQGNSA.

This chain uses TRBV5-1 with TRBJ2-6, with 7 bases aligning to TRBD1. This CDR3 region has 16 residues. J lost 0 bases, V lost 2 bases, and 2 bases had no gene match. Germline V gene lookup returns CDR1 SGHRS and CDR2 YFSETQ. The CDR3 DNA sequence: TGCGCCAGCAGCTTCCGGACAGGCTCTGGGGCCAACGTCCTGACTTTC. Residues: CASSFRTGSGANVLTF.

The V gene is TRBV20-1, the J gene TRBJ2-3; D is uncertain. Germline CDR1 is DFQATT and CDR2 is SNEGSKA (reference sequence). Between the trimmed V and J ends, which lost 4 bases and 4 bases, there was a span of 9 bases. The length of the CDR3 is 12 residues. The CDR3 protein is CSAKSAADTQYF. CDR3 DNA: TGCAGTGCTAAATCGGCTGCAGATACGCAGTATTTT.

The DNA for the CDR3 is TGTGCCAGCAGTGCTACCGGACAGCCGACTGGAAACACCATATATTTT. Its translation is CASSATGQPTGNTIYF. V gene TRBV25-1 combines with J gene TRBJ1-3, with D possibly being TRBD1 (6 bases). V lost 4 bases and J 2 bases, leaving 15 bases between the germline ends. There are 16 residues in the CDR3. Germline lookup yields CDR1 MGHDK and CDR2 SYGVNS.

This chain uses TRBV27 with TRBJ1-2, with 10 bases fitting TRBD1. V was clipped by 6 bases and J by 7 bases; unmatched bases: 8. Germline CDR1 and CDR2: MNHEY and SMNVEV (reference sequence). The CDR3 loop spans 14 amino acids. In DNA form, the CDR3 reads TGTGCCAGCAGCCGGGACAGGGGTTTGAGTGGCTACACCTTC. Protein product: CASSRDRGLSGYTF.

This chain connects TRBV29-1 to TRBJ2-1; D uncertain. The CDR3 has 16 amino acids. V was cut by 0 bases and J by 4 bases, with 16 bases left in between. Germline values: CDR1 SQVTM, CDR2 ANQGSEA. The CDR3 bases are TGCAGCGTTGAAGATCTGGCGGCCCTCGGGTACAATGAGCAGTTCTTC. It encodes CSVEDLAALGYNEQFF.

V gene TRBV20-1 combines with J gene TRBJ1-2; D unresolved. There are 13 residues in the CDR3. The V gene lost 3 bases and the J gene lost 7 bases, with 15 bases spanning the gap. The V gene's germline CDR1 is DFQATT and CDR2 SNEGSKA (reference sequence). The CDR3 sequence: CSASPLPRGGYTF. DNA for the CDR3: TGCAGTGCTAGTCCCCTGCCGCGGGGTGGCTACACCTTC.

Here the CDR3 reads CASSTHSGGAVGANVLTF. The DNA of the CDR3 is TGTGCCAGCAGCACCCATAGCGGGGGGGCGGTTGGGGCCAACGTCCTGACTTTC. The J gene is TRBJ2-6, the V gene TRBV7-2; TRBD2 matches at 11 bases. CDR1 is SGHTA and CDR2 is FQGNSA in the germline V gene. CDR3 length: 18 amino acids. The V gene end was trimmed by 5 bases and the J gene end by 3 bases; junction bases not matched to a gene: 9.

The genes are TRBV24-1 and TRBJ2-1; no firm D call. V was shortened by 4 bases and J by 6 bases, with 12 bases between the two germline ends. The CDR3 is 14 amino acids. CDR1 KGHDR and CDR2 SFDVKD come from the germline V gene. CDR3 DNA sequence: TGTGCCACCAGTGAACAACGAATGGGCAATGAGCAGTTCTTC. Amino acids: CATSEQRMGNEQFF.

This chain connects TRBV12-3 or TRBV12-4 to TRBJ2-5; D not certain. The CDR3 is 14 amino acids. Trimming removed 2 bases at V and 4 bases at J, with 11 bases between. As DNA, the CDR3 is TGTGCCAGCAGTTTATTATGGGTACCAGAGACCCAGTACTTC. Its protein product is CASSLLWVPETQYF.

This chain joins TRBV19 and TRBJ1-5; D ambiguous. Trimming shortened V by 10 bases and J by 15 bases, and 19 bases separated the two germline ends. Germline V lookup: CDR1 LNHDA, CDR2 SQIVND (reference sequence). The CDR3 runs to 11 residues. CDR3 DNA: TGTGCCACCCCCGGTCGATGGTCAATGCATTTT. Its protein product is CATPGRWSMHF.

The gene calls are TRBV29-1 and TRBJ2-7; TRBD2 matches at 10 bases. CDR3 size: 14 residues. Losses at the gene ends were 7 bases for V and 3 bases for J; bases not matched to a gene: 9. CDR1 and CDR2 (germline): SQVTM, ANQGSEA. The CDR3 DNA is TGCAGCGCGCGAGCTAGCGGGGGTTTCTACGAGCAGTACTTC. Protein sequence: CSARASGGFYEQYF.

This clonotype occurred once. This rearrangement joins TRBV3-1 to TRBJ1-2; D ambiguous. The CDR3 has 11 residues. V shed 5 bases and J shed 6 bases, with 7 bases lying between them. The V gene's germline CDR1 is LGHDT and CDR2 YNNKEL (reference sequence). The CDR3 DNA is TGTGCCAGCAGCACGATCCATGGCTACACCTTC. It is translated as CASSTIHGYTF.

V gene TRBV29-1 combines with J gene TRBJ2-3; D not resolved. The CDR3 extends over 14 amino acids. Germline V gene lookup returns CDR1 SQVTM and CDR2 ANQGSEA. Trimming took off 3 bases at V and 0 bases at J, with 10 bases between the two ends. The CDR3 sequence is CSVDARWSTDTQYF. The CDR3 DNA reads TGCAGCGTTGACGCTAGGTGGAGCACAGATACGCAGTATTTT.

The rearrangement joins TRBV6-5 to TRBJ2-5; maybe TRBD2 (5 bases). Trimming removed 5 bases from V and 4 bases from J, with 17 bases in between. This CDR3 is 15 amino acids long. Germline CDR1 and CDR2: MNHEY and SVGAGI. CDR3 protein: CASSRAPGFLETQYF. CDR3 coding DNA: TGTGCCAGCAGTCGCGCCCCGGGGTTTCTAGAGACCCAGTACTTC.

V usage is TRBV29-1 and J usage is TRBJ1-1, with TRBD1 matching 7 bases. The CDR3 runs 14 residues. The germline CDR1 and CDR2 sequences are SQVTM and ANQGSEA. The V and J ends lost 4 bases and 5 bases, in that order; junction bases with no gene match: 10. The CDR3 is CSVGEGAVYTEAFF. The DNA of the CDR3 is TGCAGCGTTGGGGAGGGGGCCGTCTATACTGAAGCTTTCTTT.

The chain employs TRBV7-8 and TRBJ1-1; D is unclear. This CDR3 is 19 amino acids long. Trimming stripped 2 bases from V and 0 bases from J, with 22 bases between. Germline V gene data show CDR1 as SGHVS and CDR2 as FQNEAQ. Written as DNA, the CDR3 is TGTGCCAGCAGCTTAAGTGGGATAGGCCAGGAAACTCTGAACACTGAAGCTTTCTTT. Translation: CASSLSGIGQETLNTEAFF.

The chain carries TRBV19 and TRBJ1-5; 10 bases agree with TRBD1. From germline, CDR1 is LNHDA and CDR2 SQIVND (reference sequence). This CDR3 is 13 amino acids long. Trimming at V came to 6 bases and at J to 6 bases, leaving 2 bases not matched to a gene. CDR3 sequence (DNA): TGTGCCAGTAGGCGACAGGGGGCTCAGCCCCAGCATTTT. Its translation: CASRRQGAQPQHF.

The CDR3 coding sequence is TGCAGCGTTGCCAGCGGGGGGCACCCGAGGAATGAGCAGTTCTTC. Translating it yields CSVASGGHPRNEQFF. The rearrangement uses TRBV29-1 and TRBJ2-1; TRBD2 matches at 9 bases. Trimming took 4 bases from V and 7 from J; bases not matched to a gene: 11. This CDR3 comprises 15 residues. Germline loops: CDR1 SQVTM, CDR2 ANQGSEA.

The rearrangement links TRBV5-1 to TRBJ2-5; 9 positions agree with TRBD1. V trimming: 4 bases; J trimming: 5 bases; junction bases outside the gene matches: 9. The CDR3 runs to 15 residues. Germline CDR1 is SGHRS and CDR2 is YFSETQ. The CDR3 is CASSTSGTGLETQYF. Written as DNA, the CDR3 is TGCGCCAGCAGCACGTCCGGGACAGGGTTGGAGACCCAGTACTTC.

The genes are TRBV7-2 and TRBJ2-3; D remains ambiguous. The CDR3 length is 15 residues. Trimming removed 7 bases from V and 0 bases from J, with 14 bases in between. Looked up from germline, CDR1 is SGHTA and CDR2 is FQGNSA. In DNA form, the CDR3 reads TGTGCCAGCACCCGCGCTAGATGGAGCACAGATACGCAGTATTTT. It is translated as CASTRARWSTDTQYF. Full variable domain (remainder filled in from reference TRBV7-2 and TRBJ2-3): GAGVSQSPSNKVTEKGKDVELRCDPISGHTALYWYRQSLGQGLEFLIYFQGNSAPDKSGLPSDRFSAERTGGSVSTLTIQRTQQEDSAVYLCASTRARWSTDTQYFGPGTRLTVL.

The chain joins TRBV18 to TRBJ2-3; 8 bases line up with TRBD1. CDR1 KGHSH and CDR2 LQKENI come from the germline V gene. V shed 3 bases, J shed 0 bases, and the junction held 2 bases outside the gene matches. The CDR3 is 15 residues long. CDR3 protein: CASSPDRVSTDTQYF. The CDR3 DNA is TGTGCCAGCTCACCGGACAGGGTGAGCACAGATACGCAGTATTTT.

The chain has TRBV11-2 and TRBJ2-3; 9 nucleotides agree with TRBD2. Germline V CDR1 and CDR2: SGHAT, FQNNGV. The CDR3 consists of 21 residues. V lost 5 bases, J lost 2 bases, and 23 bases stayed unmatched. CDR3 sequence: CASSPNMAGGAIPRNTDTQYF. In nucleotides, the CDR3 is TGTGCCAGCAGCCCCAATATGGCGGGGGGGGCAATCCCCCGAAACACAGATACGCAGTATTTT. The variable domain in full, completed from reference TRBV11-2 and TRBJ2-3, reads EAGVAQSPRYKIIEKRQSVAFWCNPISGHATLYWYQQILGQGPKLLIQFQNNGVVDDSQLPKDRFSAERLKGVDSTLKIQPAKLEDSAVYLCASSPNMAGGAIPRNTDTQYFGPGTRLTVL.

This clonotype has just one count. The chain combines TRBV6-5 with TRBJ1-1; TRBD1 is a possible D gene (6 bases). The germline CDR1 and CDR2 sequences are MNHEY and SVGAGI. This CDR3 is 17 amino acids long. V was trimmed by 2 bases and J by 0 bases, leaving 16 bases between them. The CDR3 is CASSYEAGAGVNTEAFF. CDR3 coding DNA: TGTGCCAGCAGTTACGAGGCAGGGGCGGGGGTGAACACTGAAGCTTTCTTT.